This entry describes one TCR beta chain. Two negative PCRs, clearance, or symptom resolution characterized the recovered Cohort 3 donors. In the source study's methods: Estimation of nucleated cell counts relied on the amplification of reference gene primers. Measured with immunoSEQ multiplex PCR; TCRdb has only the in-frame clones, and not every one. V, J and clone size derive from that table, while D and trimming were established from the DNA sequence. The sample holds some 180,000 clones, 75% to 90% seen once. Germline CDR1 reads SGHAT; CDR2 reads FQNNGV. The CDR3 runs to 17 residues. Deletions cut 1 base from V and 3 bases from J, with 16 bases between. This record comes from a study of blood T cell repertoires in COVID-19. Study information: COVID-19 samples collected from the United States, Italy and Spain covered acute and convalescent phases. From T cells, B-cell-depleted T cells, or PBMCs came the material, which was cDNA or gDNA.

Sequenced: PBMCs or T cells enriched from blood (not recorded which). The source is a man between 40 and 49 years old who had recovered from COVID-19. This sequence joins TRBV11-2 and TRBJ1-3; D is possibly TRBD1 (5 bases). The CDR3 spells CASSLARGGLVGNTIYF. The DNA for the CDR3 is TGTGCCAGCAGCTTAGCCCGTGGGGGGTTGGTTGGAAACACCATATATTTT.